This T cell receptor beta chain was captured by sequencing in a study of T-cell reconstitution after alpha-beta-depleted transplantation in children. Germline CDR1 reads SGHAT; CDR2 reads FQNNGV. V shed 3 bases, J shed 1 base, and the junction held 12 bases outside the gene matches. The CDR3 sequence is 19 residues long. Unique molecular identifiers were used to barcode this TCRbeta library. TCRdb ran MiXCR on the PCR reads and lists one entry per CDR3 protein. The table records about 540,000 distinct CDR3 sequences, about a sixth of them present only once. The source material was PBMCs from the stem cell graft donor, sampled from the stem cell graft. This clonotype was obtained from a human donor who donated a stem cell graft to a child with acute lymphoblastic leukemia. The chain recombines TRBV11-2 with TRBJ2-3; 11 bases fit TRBD2. The CDR3 reads CASSLLPGLAVRGTDTQYF. CDR3 nucleotides: TGTGCCAGCAGCTTGCTCCCGGGACTAGCGGTACGGGGCACAGATACGCAGTATTTT.